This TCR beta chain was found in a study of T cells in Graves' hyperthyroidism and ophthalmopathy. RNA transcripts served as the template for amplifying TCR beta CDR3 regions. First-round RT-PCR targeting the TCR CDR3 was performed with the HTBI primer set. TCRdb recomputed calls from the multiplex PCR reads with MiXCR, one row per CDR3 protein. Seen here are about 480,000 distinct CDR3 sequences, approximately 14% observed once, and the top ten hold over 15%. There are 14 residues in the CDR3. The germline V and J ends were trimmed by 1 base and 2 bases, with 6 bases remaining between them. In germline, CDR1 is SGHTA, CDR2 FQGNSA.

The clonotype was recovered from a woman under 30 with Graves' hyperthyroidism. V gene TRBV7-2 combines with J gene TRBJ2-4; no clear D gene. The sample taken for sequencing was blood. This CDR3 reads CASSLGGTKNIQYF. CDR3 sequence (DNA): TGTGCCAGCAGCTTAGGTGGGACCAAAAACATTCAGTACTTC.